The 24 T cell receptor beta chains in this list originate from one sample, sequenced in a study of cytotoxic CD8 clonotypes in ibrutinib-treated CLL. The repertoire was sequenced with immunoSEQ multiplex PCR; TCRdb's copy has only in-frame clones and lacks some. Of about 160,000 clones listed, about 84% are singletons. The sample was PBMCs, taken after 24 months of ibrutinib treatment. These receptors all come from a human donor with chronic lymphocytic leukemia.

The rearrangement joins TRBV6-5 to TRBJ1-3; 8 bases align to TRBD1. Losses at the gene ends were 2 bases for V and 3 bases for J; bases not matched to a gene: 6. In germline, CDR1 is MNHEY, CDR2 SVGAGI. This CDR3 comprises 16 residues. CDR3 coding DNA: TGTGCCAGCAGTTACGGGACAGGCCACGGTGGAAACACCATATATTTT. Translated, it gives CASSYGTGHGGNTIYF.

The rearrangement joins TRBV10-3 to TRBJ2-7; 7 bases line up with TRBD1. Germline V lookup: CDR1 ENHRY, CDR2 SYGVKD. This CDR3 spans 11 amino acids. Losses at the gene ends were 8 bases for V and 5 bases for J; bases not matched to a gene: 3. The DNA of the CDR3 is TGTGCCATCGGGACAGCCCACGAGCAGTACTTC. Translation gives CAIGTAHEQYF.

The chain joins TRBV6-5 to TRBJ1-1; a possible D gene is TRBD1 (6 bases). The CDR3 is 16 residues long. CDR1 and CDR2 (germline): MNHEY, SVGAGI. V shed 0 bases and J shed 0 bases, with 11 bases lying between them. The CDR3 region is CASSYSSGALNTEAFF. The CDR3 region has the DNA TGTGCCAGCAGTTACTCGTCAGGGGCACTGAACACTGAAGCTTTCTTT.

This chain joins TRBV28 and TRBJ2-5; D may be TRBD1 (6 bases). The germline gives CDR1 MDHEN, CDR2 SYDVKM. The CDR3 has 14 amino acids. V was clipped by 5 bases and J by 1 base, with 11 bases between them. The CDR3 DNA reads TGTGCCAGCAGTCAGACAGGCCCCCAAGAGACCCAGTACTTC. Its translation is CASSQTGPQETQYF.

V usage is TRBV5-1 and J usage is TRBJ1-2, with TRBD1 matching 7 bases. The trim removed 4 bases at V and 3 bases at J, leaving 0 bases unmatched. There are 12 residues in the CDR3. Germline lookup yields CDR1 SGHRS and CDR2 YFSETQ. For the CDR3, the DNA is TGCGCCAGCAGCCAGGGGGACTATGGCTACACCTTC. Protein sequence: CASSQGDYGYTF. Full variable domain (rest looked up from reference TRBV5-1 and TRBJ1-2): KAGVTQTPRYLIKTRGQQVTLSCSPISGHRSVSWYQQTPGQGLQFLFEYFSETQRNKGNFPGRFSGRQFSNSRSEMNVSTLELGDSALYLCASSQGDYGYTFGSGTRLTVV.

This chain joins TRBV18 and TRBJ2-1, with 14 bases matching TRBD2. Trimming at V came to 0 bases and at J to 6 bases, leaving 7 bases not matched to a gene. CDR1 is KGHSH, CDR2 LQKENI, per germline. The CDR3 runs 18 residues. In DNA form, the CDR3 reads TGTGCCAGCTCACCACCCGGACTAGCGGGAGGAATTTCCAATGAGCAGTTCTTC. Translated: CASSPPGLAGGISNEQFF.

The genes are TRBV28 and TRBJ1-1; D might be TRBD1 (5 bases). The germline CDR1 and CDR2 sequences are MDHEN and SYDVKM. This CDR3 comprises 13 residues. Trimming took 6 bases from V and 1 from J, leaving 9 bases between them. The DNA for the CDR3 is TGTGCCAGCAGGGTGAGGGGGAACACTGAAGCTTTCTTT. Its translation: CASRVRGNTEAFF. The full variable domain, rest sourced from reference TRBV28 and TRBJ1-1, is DVKVTQSSRYLVKRTGEKVFLECVQDMDHENMFWYRQDPGLGLRLIYFSYDVKMKEKGDIPEGYSVSREKKERFSLILESASTNQTSMYLCASRVRGNTEAFFGQGTRLTVV.

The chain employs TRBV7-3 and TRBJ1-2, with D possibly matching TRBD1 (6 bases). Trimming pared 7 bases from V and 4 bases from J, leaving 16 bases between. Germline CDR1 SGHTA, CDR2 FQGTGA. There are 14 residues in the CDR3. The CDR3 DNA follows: TGTGCCAGCACTCCCCCCCAGGGGCTCTATGGCTACACCTTC. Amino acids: CASTPPQGLYGYTF.

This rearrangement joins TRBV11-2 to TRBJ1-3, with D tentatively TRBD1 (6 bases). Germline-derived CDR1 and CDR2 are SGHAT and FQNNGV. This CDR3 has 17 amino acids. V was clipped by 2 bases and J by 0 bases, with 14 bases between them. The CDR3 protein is CASSLRGGPHSGNTIYF. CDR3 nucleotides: TGTGCCAGCAGCTTAAGAGGGGGGCCTCACTCTGGAAACACCATATATTTT.

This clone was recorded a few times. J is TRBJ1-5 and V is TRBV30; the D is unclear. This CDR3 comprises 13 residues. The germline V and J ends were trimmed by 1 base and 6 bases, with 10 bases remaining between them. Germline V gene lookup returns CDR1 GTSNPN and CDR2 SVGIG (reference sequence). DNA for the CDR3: TGTGCCTGGAGTGACTGGATGCCTCAGCCCCAGCATTTT. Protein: CAWSDWMPQPQHF.

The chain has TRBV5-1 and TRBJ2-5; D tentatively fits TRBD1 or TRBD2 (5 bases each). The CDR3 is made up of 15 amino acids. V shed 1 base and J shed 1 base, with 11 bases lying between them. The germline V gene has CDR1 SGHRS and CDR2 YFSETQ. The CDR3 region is CASSLLSGPQETQYF. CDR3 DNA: TGCGCCAGCAGCTTGTTGTCGGGACCCCAAGAGACCCAGTACTTC.

In DNA form, the CDR3 reads TGTGCCAGCAGGACGAACACTGAAGCTTTCTTT. This sequence encodes CASRTNTEAFF. V usage is TRBV25-1 and J usage is TRBJ1-1; D remains unclear. The germline V and J ends were trimmed by 6 bases and 1 base, with 3 bases remaining between them. This CDR3 region has 11 residues. Germline CDR1 and CDR2: MGHDK and SYGVNS.

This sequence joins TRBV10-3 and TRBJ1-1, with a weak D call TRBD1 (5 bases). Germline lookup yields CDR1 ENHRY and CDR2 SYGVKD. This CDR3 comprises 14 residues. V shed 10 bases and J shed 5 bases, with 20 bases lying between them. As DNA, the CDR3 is TGTGCCACCGAGGCAGGTGTAGGGGAAACTGAAGCTTTCTTT. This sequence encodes CATEAGVGETEAFF.

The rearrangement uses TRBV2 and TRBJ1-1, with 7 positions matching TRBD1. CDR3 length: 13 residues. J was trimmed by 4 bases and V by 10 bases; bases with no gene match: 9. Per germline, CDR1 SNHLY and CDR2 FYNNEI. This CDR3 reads CAIPFTGATEAFF. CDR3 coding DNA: TGTGCCATCCCATTTACAGGGGCCACTGAAGCTTTCTTT.

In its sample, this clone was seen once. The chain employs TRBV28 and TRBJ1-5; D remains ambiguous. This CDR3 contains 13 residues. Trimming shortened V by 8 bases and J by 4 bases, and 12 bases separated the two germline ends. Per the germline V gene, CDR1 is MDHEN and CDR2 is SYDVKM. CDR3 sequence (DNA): TGTGCCAGCCGCTTAGCGGGGAATCAGCCCCAGCATTTT. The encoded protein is CASRLAGNQPQHF.

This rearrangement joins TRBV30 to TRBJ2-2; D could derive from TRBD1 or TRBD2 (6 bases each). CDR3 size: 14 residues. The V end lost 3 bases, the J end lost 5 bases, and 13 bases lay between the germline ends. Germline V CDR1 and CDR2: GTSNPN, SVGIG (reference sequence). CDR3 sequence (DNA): TGTGCCTGGAGATACAGGGAGGAAACCGGGGAGCTGTTTTTT. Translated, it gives CAWRYREETGELFF.

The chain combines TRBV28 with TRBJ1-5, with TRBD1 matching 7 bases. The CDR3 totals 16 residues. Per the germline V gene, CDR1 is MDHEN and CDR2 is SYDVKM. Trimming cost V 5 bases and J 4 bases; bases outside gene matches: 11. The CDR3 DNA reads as TGTGCCAGCAGTCCGACCGGACAGGCCCTTAATCAGCCCCAGCATTTT. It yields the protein CASSPTGQALNQPQHF.

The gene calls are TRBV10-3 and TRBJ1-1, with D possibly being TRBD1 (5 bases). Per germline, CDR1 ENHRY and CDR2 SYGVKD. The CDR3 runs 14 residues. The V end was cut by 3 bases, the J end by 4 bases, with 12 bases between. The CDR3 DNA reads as TGTGCCATCAGTGATGAGGGGTGGAGCACTGAAGCTTTCTTT. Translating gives CAISDEGWSTEAFF.

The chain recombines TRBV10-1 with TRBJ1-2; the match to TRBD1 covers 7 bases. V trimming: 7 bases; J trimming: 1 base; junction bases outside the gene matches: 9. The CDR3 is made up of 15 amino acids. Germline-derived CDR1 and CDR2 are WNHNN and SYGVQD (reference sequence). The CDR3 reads CASNGTASRNYGYTF. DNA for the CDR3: TGCGCCAGCAACGGGACAGCGAGCCGTAACTATGGCTACACCTTC.

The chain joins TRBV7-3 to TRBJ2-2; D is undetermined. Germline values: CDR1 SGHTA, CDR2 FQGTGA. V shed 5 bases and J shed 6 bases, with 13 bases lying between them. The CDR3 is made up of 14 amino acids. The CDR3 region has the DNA TGTGCCAGCAGCCAATCTGCTATTCCCGGGGAGCTGTTTTTT. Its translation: CASSQSAIPGELFF.

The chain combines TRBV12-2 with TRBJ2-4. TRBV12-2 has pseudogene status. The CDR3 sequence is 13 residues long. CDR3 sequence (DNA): TGTGCAAGTCGCTTAGTGGGCAAAAACATTCAGTACTTC. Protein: CASRLVGKNIQYF.

In DNA, the CDR3 is TGTGCCAGCAGCACGAACAGGGGGGCGCTGGGTTACGAGCAGTACTTC. Protein product: CASSTNRGALGYEQYF. The chain links TRBV7-9 to TRBJ2-7, with 8 bases fitting TRBD1. The CDR3 runs to 16 residues. V was clipped by 5 bases and J by 4 bases; unmatched bases: 13. The germline V gene has CDR1 SEHNR and CDR2 FQNEAQ (reference sequence).

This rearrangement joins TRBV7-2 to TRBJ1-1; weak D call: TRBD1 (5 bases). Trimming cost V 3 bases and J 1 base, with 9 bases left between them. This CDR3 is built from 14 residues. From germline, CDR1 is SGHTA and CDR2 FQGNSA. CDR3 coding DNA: TGTGCCAGCAGCTTGGCCGGGGGGAACACTGAAGCTTTCTTT. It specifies CASSLAGGNTEAFF. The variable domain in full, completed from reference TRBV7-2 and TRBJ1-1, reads GAGVSQSPSNKVTEKGKDVELRCDPISGHTALYWYRQSLGQGLEFLIYFQGNSAPDKSGLPSDRFSAERTGGSVSTLTIQRTQQEDSAVYLCASSLAGGNTEAFFGQGTRLTVV.

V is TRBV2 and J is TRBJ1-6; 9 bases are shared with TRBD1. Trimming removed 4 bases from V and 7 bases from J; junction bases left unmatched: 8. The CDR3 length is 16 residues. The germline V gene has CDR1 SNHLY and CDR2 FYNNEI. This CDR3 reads CASSGPGQGGNSPLHF. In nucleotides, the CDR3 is TGTGCCAGCAGTGGGCCGGGACAGGGAGGAAATTCACCCCTCCACTTT.